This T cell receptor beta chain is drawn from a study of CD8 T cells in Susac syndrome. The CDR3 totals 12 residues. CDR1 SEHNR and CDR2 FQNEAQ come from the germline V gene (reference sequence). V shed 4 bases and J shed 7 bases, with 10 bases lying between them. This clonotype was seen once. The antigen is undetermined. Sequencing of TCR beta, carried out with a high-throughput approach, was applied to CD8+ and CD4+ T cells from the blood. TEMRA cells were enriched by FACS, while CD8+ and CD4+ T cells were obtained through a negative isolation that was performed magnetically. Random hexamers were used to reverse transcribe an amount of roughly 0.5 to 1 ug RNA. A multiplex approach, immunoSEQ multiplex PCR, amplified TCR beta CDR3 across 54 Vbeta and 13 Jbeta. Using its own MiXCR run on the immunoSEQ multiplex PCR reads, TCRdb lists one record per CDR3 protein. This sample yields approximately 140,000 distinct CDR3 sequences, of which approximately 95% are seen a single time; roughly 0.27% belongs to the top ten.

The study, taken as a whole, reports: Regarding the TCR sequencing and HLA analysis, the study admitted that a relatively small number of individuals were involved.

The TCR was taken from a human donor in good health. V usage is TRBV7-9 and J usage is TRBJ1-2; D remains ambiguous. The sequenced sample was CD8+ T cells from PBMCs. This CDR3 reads CASSSGPGGYTF. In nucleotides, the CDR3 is TGTGCCAGCAGCTCCGGCCCTGGTGGCTACACCTTC.